The 16 T cell receptor beta chains below all came from one sample that was sequenced in a study of OX40 agonist ivuxolimab in advanced cancers. Libraries were prepared by immunoSEQ multiplex PCR; TCRdb keeps only in-frame clonotypes and omits some of them. The table lists approximately 23,000 clones, approximately 88% of them singletons. Material: CD4+ or CD8+ T cells sorted from blood, obtained in a trial of the OX40 agonist ivuxolimab. Receptor source: an adult with an advanced solid tumor such as melanoma, head and neck, liver or kidney cancer.

This chain links TRBV2 with TRBJ1-5; D gene uncertain. The V end lost 5 bases, the J end lost 0 bases, and 20 bases lay between the germline ends. The germline V gene encodes CDR1 SNHLY and CDR2 FYNNEI. This CDR3 is 18 amino acids long. The DNA for the CDR3 is TGTGCCAGCAGTCAGACACTCGCCACGAGGGTTAGCAATCAGCCCCAGCATTTT. It yields the protein CASSQTLATRVSNQPQHF.

The chain links TRBV7-9 to TRBJ2-5; D not resolved. V lost 0 bases to trimming and J lost 5 bases, with 1 base between them. Germline V CDR1 and CDR2: SEHNR, FQNEAQ (reference sequence). The length of the CDR3 is 11 residues. CDR3 in DNA: TGTGCCAGCAGCTTAGCGGAGACCCAGTACTTC. It is translated as CASSLAETQYF.

The chain couples TRBV5-1 to TRBJ2-3; TRBD2 is a possible D gene (5 bases). Per the germline V gene, CDR1 is SGHRS and CDR2 is YFSETQ. V gave up 4 bases and J gave up 3 bases, with 15 bases separating them. The CDR3 length is 15 residues. The CDR3 sequence: CASSPEEFITDTQYF. The CDR3 DNA reads TGCGCCAGCAGCCCGGAGGAGTTTATAACAGATACGCAGTATTTT.

This sequence joins TRBV20-1 and TRBJ2-7; D call uncertain. The CDR3 contains 11 residues. Germline V gene sequence: CDR1 DFQATT, CDR2 SNEGSKA (reference sequence). V lost 0 bases, J lost 5 bases, and 5 bases lay in between. This CDR3 reads CSAREWHEQYF. The CDR3 coding sequence is TGCAGTGCTAGAGAGTGGCACGAGCAGTACTTC.

The genes are TRBV14 and TRBJ2-7; D assignment may be TRBD1 or TRBD2 (5 bases each). The V and J ends lost 1 base and 4 bases respectively, with 8 bases between them. Germline V CDR1 and CDR2: SGHDN, FVKESK. The CDR3 has 13 residues. The CDR3 nucleotides are TGTGCCAGCAGCCAAGGGGGGTCTTACGAGCAGTACTTC. Its protein is CASSQGGSYEQYF.

The CDR3 reads CASISGMADEQFF. In nucleotides, the CDR3 is TGTGCCAGCATCAGCGGGATGGCGGATGAGCAGTTCTTC. The rearrangement joins TRBV6-5 to TRBJ2-1; 7 bases align to TRBD2. Germline V gene lookup returns CDR1 MNHEY and CDR2 SVGAGI. CDR3 length: 13 amino acids. Germline trimming cut 7 bases from V and 8 bases from J; bases unmatched to any gene: 8.

CDR3: CASSGQGSDQPQHF. The CDR3 DNA follows: TGTGCCAGCAGTGGACAGGGTTCGGATCAGCCCCAGCATTTT. The chain employs TRBV6-1 and TRBJ1-5; 7 nucleotides line up with TRBD1. The CDR3 extends over 14 amino acids. Germline CDR1 and CDR2: MNHNS and SASEGT. V shed 4 bases and J 5 bases; nucleotides not matched to a gene: 5.

The chain joins TRBV6-6 to TRBJ1-2; 8 bases map to TRBD1. CDR3 length: 12 amino acids. Germline V lookup: CDR1 MNHNY, CDR2 SVGAGI (reference sequence). The J segment lost 6 bases and the V segment lost 5 bases, leaving 2 bases of the junction unmatched. CDR3 in amino acids: CASSKGQDGYTF. The CDR3, as DNA: TGTGCCAGCAGTAAGGGACAGGATGGCTACACCTTC.

The chain links TRBV9 to TRBJ2-3, with 12 bases matching TRBD2. J lost 4 bases, V lost 3 bases, and 9 bases had no gene match. CDR1 SGDLS and CDR2 YYNGEE come from the germline V gene. The length of the CDR3 is 17 residues. DNA for the CDR3: TGTGCCAGCAGCGGGGGAGGGCTAGCGGGAGGGTCAGATACGCAGTATTTT. This codes for CASSGGGLAGGSDTQYF.

The V gene is TRBV5-1, the J gene TRBJ2-1; 8 nucleotides line up with TRBD2. CDR3 length equals 16 residues. V lost 0 bases and J lost 5; bases outside the gene matches: 7. Germline V CDR1 and CDR2: SGHRS, YFSETQ. In DNA form, the CDR3 reads TGCGCCAGCAGCTTGGCCTCCGGGAGGGTCCACAATGAGCAGTTCTTC. It yields the protein CASSLASGRVHNEQFF. The complete variable domain, with remaining parts taken from reference TRBV5-1 and TRBJ2-1, reads KAGVTQTPRYLIKTRGQQVTLSCSPISGHRSVSWYQQTPGQGLQFLFEYFSETQRNKGNFPGRFSGRQFSNSRSEMNVSTLELGDSALYLCASSLASGRVHNEQFFGPGTRLTVL.

J is TRBJ1-1 and V is TRBV28; the D is unclear. V was trimmed by 2 bases and J by 0 bases, leaving 1 base between them. This CDR3 is built from 12 residues. Germline V gene lookup returns CDR1 MDHEN and CDR2 SYDVKM. The CDR3 sequence: CASSLMNTEAFF. The CDR3 region has the DNA TGTGCCAGCAGTTTAATGAACACTGAAGCTTTCTTT.

This clone is deemed medium-sized. The chain is built from TRBV2 and TRBJ2-1; 7 bases line up with TRBD2. Germline lookup yields CDR1 SNHLY and CDR2 FYNNEI. There are 13 residues in the CDR3. V shed 5 bases and J 5 bases; nucleotides not matched to a gene: 3. The DNA of the CDR3 is TGTGCCAGCAGTCGGGACTATCACAATGAGCAGTTCTTC. This codes for CASSRDYHNEQFF.

The rearrangement links TRBV19 to TRBJ2-3; D is perhaps TRBD2 (6 bases). CDR1 LNHDA and CDR2 SQIVND come from the germline V gene (reference sequence). The germline V and J ends were trimmed by 3 bases and 0 bases, with 19 bases remaining between them. The CDR3 totals 18 residues. For the CDR3, the DNA is TGTGCCAGTAGTATGGCAAGGTTCCGGGGGAGTAGCACAGATACGCAGTATTTT. Protein: CASSMARFRGSSTDTQYF. Full variable domain (outside the CDR3, taken from reference TRBV19 and TRBJ2-3): DGGITQSPKYLFRKEGQNVTLSCEQNLNHDAMYWYRQDPGQGLRLIYYSQIVNDFQKGDIAEGYSVSREKKESFPLTVTSAQKNPTAFYLCASSMARFRGSSTDTQYFGPGTRLTVL.

CDR3 sequence reads: CASSLLGGTGSEHGYTF. As DNA, the CDR3 is TGTGCCAGCAGCTTGCTGGGGGGGACAGGGTCAGAGCATGGCTACACCTTC. This chain connects TRBV7-8 to TRBJ1-2; 9 positions match TRBD1. Per germline, CDR1 SGHVS and CDR2 FQNEAQ. Trimming at V came to 3 bases and at J to 6 bases, leaving 14 bases not matched to a gene. The CDR3 has 17 residues.

This clone rates as large. The V and J genes are TRBV27 and TRBJ2-7; the D is unclear. The CDR3 is made up of 15 amino acids. The germline CDR1 and CDR2 sequences are MNHEY and SMNVEV (reference sequence). V was pared by 5 bases and J by 4 bases, with 18 bases between. The CDR3 DNA sequence: TGTGCCAGCAGTGTTTCGTTCCATATGGCTTACGAGCAGTACTTC. Translation: CASSVSFHMAYEQYF.

The chain links TRBV28 to TRBJ1-2; 8 bases align to TRBD1. J was trimmed by 5 bases and V by 2 bases; bases with no gene match: 7. The CDR3 has 15 residues. Germline CDR1 and CDR2: MDHEN and SYDVKM. The CDR3 region is CASSLRRQGPYGYTF. In DNA form, the CDR3 reads TGTGCCAGCAGTTTAAGGAGACAGGGGCCTTATGGCTACACCTTC.